The 23 T cell receptor beta chains below all came from one sample that was sequenced in a study of blood T cell repertoires in COVID-19. Assay: immunoSEQ multiplex PCR; the TCRdb copy retains only in-frame clones and omits some. In the table there are approximately 210,000 clones, 84% of which are singletons. Sequences were obtained from peripheral blood. All receptors derive from a woman of 80 years or more with COVID-19, enrolled during active disease.

The chain is built from TRBV5-6 and TRBJ2-4; 7 nucleotides agree with TRBD1. The germline CDR1 and CDR2 sequences are SGHDT and YYEEEE. V shed 6 bases and J 7 bases; nucleotides not matched to a gene: 1. The length of the CDR3 is 11 residues. This chain's CDR3 is CASTQGNIQYF. The CDR3 DNA reads as TGTGCCAGCACACAGGGGAACATTCAGTACTTC. The full variable domain, rest sourced from reference TRBV5-6 and TRBJ2-4, is DAGVTQSPTHLIKTRGQQVTLRCSPKSGHDTVSWYQQALGQGPQFIFQYYEEEERQRGNFPDRFSGHQFPNYSSELNVNALLLGDSALYLCASTQGNIQYFGAGTRLSVL.

The CDR3 DNA reads TGTGCCAGCAGTCGGGACTCAATGAACATTCAGTACTTC. Protein product: CASSRDSMNIQYF. The V and J genes are TRBV6-5 and TRBJ2-4, with TRBD2 as a possible D gene (6 bases). The CDR3 loop spans 13 amino acids. V lost 5 bases and J 7 bases, leaving 12 bases between the germline ends. Germline V gene sequence: CDR1 MNHEY, CDR2 SVGAGI.

V gene TRBV5-1 combines with J gene TRBJ2-5; D might be TRBD2 (6 bases). There are 14 residues in the CDR3. Germline V lookup: CDR1 SGHRS, CDR2 YFSETQ. Trimming took 2 bases from V and 4 from J, leaving 12 bases between them. CDR3 bases: TGCGCCAGCAGCTTACGCGGGGAAGGAGAGACCCAGTACTTC. Protein sequence: CASSLRGEGETQYF.

Only one count was recorded for this clone. The V call is TRBV5-1, the J call TRBJ2-1; 8 bases fit TRBD1. The CDR3 is made up of 15 amino acids. J gave up 7 bases and V 4 bases, and 10 bases lay outside the gene matches. Germline loops: CDR1 SGHRS, CDR2 YFSETQ. The CDR3 DNA is TGCGCCAGCAGCGGCGGACAGGGCCGAGGGAATGAGCAGTTCTTC. It codes for CASSGGQGRGNEQFF.

The chain joins TRBV3-1 (or the pseudogene TRBV3-2) to TRBJ2-2; 10 bases align to TRBD1. Germline V gene lookup returns CDR1 LGHDT and CDR2 YNNKEL (reference sequence). V trimming: 4 bases; J trimming: 5 bases; junction bases outside the gene matches: 4. The CDR3 consists of 15 residues. This CDR3 is CASSRWDRGTGELFF. CDR3 coding DNA: TGTGCCAGCAGCCGATGGGACAGGGGAACCGGGGAGCTGTTTTTT.

This clone was seen more than once but under ten times. The chain recombines TRBV6-2 or TRBV6-3 with TRBJ2-1; 8 bases agree with TRBD1. V lost 6 bases and J lost 5; bases outside the gene matches: 9. Germline CDR1 MNHEY, CDR2 SVGEGT. This CDR3 is built from 15 residues. CDR3 sequence: CASSRTGKTHNEQFF. CDR3 in DNA: TGTGCCAGCAGCCGGACAGGGAAAACCCACAATGAGCAGTTCTTC.

This clone appeared once. Other DNA sequences of this sample code for an identical CDR3. J is TRBJ1-1 and V is TRBV16, with TRBD1 matching 8 bases. V dropped 0 bases and J dropped 2; count of bases not matched to a gene: 2. Per the germline V gene, CDR1 is KGHSY and CDR2 is FQNENV. This CDR3 region has 15 residues. The DNA of the CDR3 is TGTGCCAGCAGCCAATCCGGACAGGGAAACACTGAAGCTTTCTTT. This sequence encodes CASSQSGQGNTEAFF.

The chain joins TRBV2 to TRBJ1-3, with unresolved D. Trimming took off 2 bases at V and 7 bases at J, with 9 bases between the two ends. Germline CDR1 and CDR2: SNHLY and FYNNEI. There are 13 residues in the CDR3. The DNA for the CDR3 is TGTGCCAGCAGTGAAAATACCGAGAACACCATATATTTT. Amino acid sequence: CASSENTENTIYF. Full variable domain (missing parts from reference TRBV2 and TRBJ1-3): EPEVTQTPSHQVTQMGQEVILRCVPISNHLYFYWYRQILGQKVEFLVSFYNNEISEKSEIFDDQFSVERPDGSNFTLKIRSTKLEDSAMYFCASSENTENTIYFGEGSWLTVV.

This clone appeared a single time. V usage is TRBV5-1 and J usage is TRBJ2-3, with a possible D match to TRBD2 (6 bases). Trimming took 7 bases from V and 2 from J, leaving 8 bases between them. This CDR3 contains 12 residues. Germline V gene sequence: CDR1 SGHRS, CDR2 YFSETQ. CDR3 in DNA: TGCGCCAGCCGGGACTTCACAGATACGCAGTATTTT. It codes for CASRDFTDTQYF.

The V call is TRBV10-3, the J call TRBJ2-7; TRBD1 is a possible D gene (7 bases). There are 16 residues in the CDR3. V was trimmed by 0 bases and J by 2 bases, leaving 14 bases between them. Germline V lookup: CDR1 ENHRY, CDR2 SYGVKD. CDR3 amino acids: CAISESGGQIAYEQYF. The DNA of the CDR3 is TGTGCCATCAGTGAGTCGGGGGGACAGATAGCCTACGAGCAGTACTTC.

CDR3 sequence (DNA): TGCGCCAGCAGCTCGACAGGGTTGAGCAATCAGCCCCAGCATTTT. This sequence encodes CASSSTGLSNQPQHF. The chain joins TRBV5-1 to TRBJ1-5; 7 nucleotides match TRBD1. This CDR3 has 15 amino acids. In germline, CDR1 is SGHRS, CDR2 YFSETQ. After removal of 3 bases from V and 1 base from J, the junction contained 4 bases not matched to a gene.

The chain recombines TRBV21-1 with TRBJ1-5; the table's D call TRBD1 went unverified against the DNA. TRBV21-1 is a known pseudogene. The CDR3 runs to 16 residues. The CDR3 bases are TGTGCCAGCAGCGGAACGGACAGGGGGATGAAGCAGCCCCAGCATTTT. It encodes CASSGTDRGMKQPQHF.

This chain joins TRBV28 and TRBJ1-6, with 7 bases matching TRBD1. The CDR3 loop spans 15 amino acids. Germline trimming cut 5 bases from V and 6 bases from J; bases unmatched to any gene: 7. The germline CDR1 and CDR2 sequences are MDHEN and SYDVKM. The CDR3 DNA follows: TGTGCCAGCAGTCCCAGGGACAGCCCTAATTCACCCCTCCACTTT. It yields the protein CASSPRDSPNSPLHF. Supplemented by reference TRBV28 and TRBJ1-6, the full variable domain reads DVKVTQSSRYLVKRTGEKVFLECVQDMDHENMFWYRQDPGLGLRLIYFSYDVKMKEKGDIPEGYSVSREKKERFSLILESASTNQTSMYLCASSPRDSPNSPLHFGNGTRLTVT.

This clone was detected only once. The V gene is TRBV24-1, the J gene TRBJ2-3; 8 nucleotides line up with TRBD2. Germline V CDR1 and CDR2: KGHDR, SFDVKD. With 5 bases clipped from V and 1 base from J, the junction kept 4 bases outside the gene matches. This CDR3 region has 15 residues. The DNA for the CDR3 is TGTGCCACCAGTGTAAGCGGGGGTGGCACAGATACGCAGTATTTT. Amino acid sequence: CATSVSGGGTDTQYF.

The chain has TRBV6-2 or TRBV6-3 and TRBJ1-5; 8 nucleotides line up with TRBD1. This CDR3 is 16 amino acids long. Looked up from germline, CDR1 is MNHEY and CDR2 is SVGEGT. After removal of 3 bases from V and 0 bases from J, the junction contained 4 bases not matched to a gene. The CDR3 here is CASSYRTGHSNQPQHF. The DNA of the CDR3 is TGTGCCAGCAGTTATCGGACAGGGCATAGCAATCAGCCCCAGCATTTT.

This chain joins TRBV5-4 and TRBJ1-6, with D maybe TRBD1 (6 bases). This CDR3 is built from 15 residues. Germline CDR1 is SGHNT and CDR2 is YYREEE (reference sequence). V was clipped by 4 bases and J by 9 bases, with 17 bases between them. The CDR3 DNA is TGTGCCAGCAGCCTTGGGGGCGTGGGTGGTTCACCCCTCCACTTT. This sequence encodes CASSLGGVGGSPLHF.

This chain links TRBV5-4 with TRBJ2-3; 8 nucleotides line up with TRBD2. Germline values: CDR1 SGHNT, CDR2 YYREEE (reference sequence). The CDR3 totals 16 residues. V lost 5 bases, J lost 5 bases, and 13 bases stayed unmatched. CDR3 residues: CASSSGVGGAGDTQYF. The DNA for the CDR3 is TGTGCCAGCAGTTCTGGCGTCGGGGGGGCCGGAGATACGCAGTATTTT.

V and J are TRBV7-2 and TRBJ2-3, with 11 positions matching TRBD2. The length of the CDR3 is 16 residues. Germline V lookup: CDR1 SGHTA, CDR2 FQGNSA. V trimming: 1 base; J trimming: 6 bases; junction bases outside the gene matches: 6. For the CDR3, the DNA is TGTGCCAGCAGCTTAGTGGCTAGCGGGGGGTCCGATACGCAGTATTTT. This translates into CASSLVASGGSDTQYF.

This rearrangement joins TRBV3-1 (or the pseudogene TRBV3-2) to TRBJ2-7, with TRBD1 matching 10 bases. J gave up 4 bases and V 7 bases, and 4 bases lay outside the gene matches. The germline CDR1 and CDR2 sequences are LGHDT and YNNKEL (reference sequence). The CDR3 runs 13 residues. The CDR3 bases are TGTGCCAGCACGGACAGGGGGTCGTACGAGCAGTACTTC. Translated, it gives CASTDRGSYEQYF.

V and J are TRBV7-8 and TRBJ2-7; unclear D gene. The CDR3 consists of 14 residues. V was clipped by 0 bases and J by 5 bases, with 11 bases between them. CDR1 SGHVS and CDR2 FQNEAQ come from the germline V gene. This CDR3 is CASSLAAKVDEQYF. As DNA, the CDR3 is TGTGCCAGCAGCTTAGCTGCTAAAGTCGACGAGCAGTACTTC. Based on the CDR3 plus reference TRBV7-8 and TRBJ2-7, the full variable domain is GAGVSQSPRYKVAKRGQDVALRCDPISGHVSLFWYQQALGQGPEFLTYFQNEAQLDKSGLPSDRFFAERPEGSVSTLKIQRTQQEDSAVYLCASSLAAKVDEQYFGPGTRLTVT.

This clone was detected only once. The V gene is TRBV28, the J gene TRBJ2-5; D might be TRBD2 (6 bases). The CDR3 contains 15 residues. The germline V gene encodes CDR1 MDHEN and CDR2 SYDVKM. Trimming pared 5 bases from V and 2 bases from J, leaving 15 bases between. In DNA form, the CDR3 reads TGTGCCAGCAGTCCTGCTCGGGGGATACAAGAGACCCAGTACTTC. It codes for CASSPARGIQETQYF.

The chain is built from TRBV18 and TRBJ1-1; 8 nucleotides line up with TRBD1. Germline assignment: CDR1 KGHSH and CDR2 LQKENI. V lost 3 bases and J lost 0; bases outside the gene matches: 9. The CDR3 runs 17 residues. CDR3 DNA sequence: TGTGCCAGCTCACCGGACAGGGTGCGACCCATGAACACTGAAGCTTTCTTT. As protein: CASSPDRVRPMNTEAFF.

The rearrangement joins TRBV19 to TRBJ1-5; no clear D gene. The CDR3 sequence is 15 residues long. The V gene's germline CDR1 is LNHDA and CDR2 SQIVND (reference sequence). V lost 6 bases and J 3 bases, leaving 15 bases between the germline ends. CDR3 in amino acids: CASRGMGGNNQPQHF. CDR3 nucleotide sequence: TGTGCCAGTAGGGGGATGGGCGGGAACAATCAGCCCCAGCATTTT.